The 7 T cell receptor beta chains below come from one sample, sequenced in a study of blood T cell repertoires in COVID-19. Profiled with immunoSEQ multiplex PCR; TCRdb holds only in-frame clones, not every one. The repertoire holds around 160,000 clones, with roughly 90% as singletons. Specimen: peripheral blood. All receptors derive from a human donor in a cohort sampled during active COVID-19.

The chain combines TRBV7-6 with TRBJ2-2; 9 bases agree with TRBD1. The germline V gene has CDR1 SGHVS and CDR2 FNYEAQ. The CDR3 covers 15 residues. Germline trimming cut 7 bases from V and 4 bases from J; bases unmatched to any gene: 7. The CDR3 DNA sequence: TGTGCCAGCACGAAGGGACAGGGCTCCACCGGGGAGCTGTTTTTT. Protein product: CASTKGQGSTGELFF.

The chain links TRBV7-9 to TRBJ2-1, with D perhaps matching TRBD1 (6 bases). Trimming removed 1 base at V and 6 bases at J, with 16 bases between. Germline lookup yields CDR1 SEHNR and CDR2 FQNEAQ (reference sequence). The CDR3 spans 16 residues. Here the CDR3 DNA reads TGTGCCAGCAGCTTAGGGGCAGGGGCGCCTTCCAATGAGCAGTTCTTC. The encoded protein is CASSLGAGAPSNEQFF.

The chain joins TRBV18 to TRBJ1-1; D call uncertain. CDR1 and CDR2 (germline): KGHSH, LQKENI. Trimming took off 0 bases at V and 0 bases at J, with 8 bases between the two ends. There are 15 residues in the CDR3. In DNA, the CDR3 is TGTGCCAGCTCACCACCCAACGGTCTGAACACTGAAGCTTTCTTT. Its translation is CASSPPNGLNTEAFF.

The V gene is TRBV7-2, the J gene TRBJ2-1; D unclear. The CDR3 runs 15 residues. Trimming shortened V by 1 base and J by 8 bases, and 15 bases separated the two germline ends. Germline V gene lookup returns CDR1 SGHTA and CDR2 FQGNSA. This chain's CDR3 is CASSLGVVVGDEQFF. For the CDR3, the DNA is TGTGCCAGCAGCTTAGGGGTAGTCGTCGGAGATGAGCAGTTCTTC.

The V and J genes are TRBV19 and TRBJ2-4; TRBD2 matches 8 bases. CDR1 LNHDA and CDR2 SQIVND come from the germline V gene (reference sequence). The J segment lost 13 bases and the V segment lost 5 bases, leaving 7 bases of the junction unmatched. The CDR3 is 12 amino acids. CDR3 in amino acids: CASSPVAGGQYF. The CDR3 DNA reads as TGTGCCAGTAGTCCAGTTGCGGGGGGCCAGTACTTC.

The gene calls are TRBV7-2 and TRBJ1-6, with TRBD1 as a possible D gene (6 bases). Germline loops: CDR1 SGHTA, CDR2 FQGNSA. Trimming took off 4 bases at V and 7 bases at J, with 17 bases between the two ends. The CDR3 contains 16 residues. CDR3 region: CASSSVPGHENSPLHF. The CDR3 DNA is TGTGCCAGCAGCTCGGTACCGGGACACGAAAATTCACCCCTCCACTTT.

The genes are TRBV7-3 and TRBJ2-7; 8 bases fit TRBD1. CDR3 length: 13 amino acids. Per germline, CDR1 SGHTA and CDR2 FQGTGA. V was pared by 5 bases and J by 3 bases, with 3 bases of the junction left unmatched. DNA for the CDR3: TGTGCCAGCAGCCACGACAGGGGCTACGAGCAGTACTTC. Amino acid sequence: CASSHDRGYEQYF. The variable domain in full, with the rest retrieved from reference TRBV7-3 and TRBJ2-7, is GAGVSQTPSNKVTEKGKYVELRCDPISGHTALYWYRQSLGQGPEFLIYFQGTGAADDSGLPNDRFFAVRPEGSVSTLKIQRTERGDSAVYLCASSHDRGYEQYFGPGTRLTVT.